This T cell receptor (beta chain) was profiled in a study of blood T cell repertoires in COVID-19. At the level of the study: The samples span acute and convalescent COVID-19 from the United States, Italy and Spain. From T cells, B-cell-depleted T cells, or PBMCs came the material, which was cDNA or gDNA.

Per the study methods: Cell counts per sample came from amplifying reference gene primers. Here immunoSEQ multiplex PCR was the method, and the copy in TCRdb shows in-frame clones only, minus some. From that table come the V and J calls and clone size; the DNA was used to work out D and trimming. The sample shows around 150,000 clones, roughly 80% of them seen only once. The J segment lost 3 bases and the V segment lost 4 bases, leaving 6 bases of the junction unmatched. In germline, CDR1 is MNHEY, CDR2 SVGAGI. The CDR3 has 14 residues. The sequencing sample was made of peripheral blood. The chain carries TRBV6-5 and TRBJ2-7; 7 nucleotides align to TRBD1. The receptor's source is a man aged 70-80 years with acute or convalescent COVID-19. CDR3 DNA: TGTGCCAGCAGTTCTCCGGGACAGAACTACGAGCAGTACTTC. Encoded protein: CASSSPGQNYEQYF.